Listed below are T cell receptor beta chains from one sample, sequenced in a study of immune evolution from preneoplasia to lung adenocarcinoma. Here immunoSEQ multiplex PCR was the method, and the copy in TCRdb shows in-frame clones only, minus some. The data hold thousands of clones, with approximately 88% observed a single time. Input material: FFPE lung adenocarcinoma in situ tissue. The receptor source for this set is a donor aged 70 or over with lung adenocarcinoma. CDR3s include the opening cysteine and the closing phenylalanine or tryptophan. Fields, in order: D gene, J gene, V gene, CDR3 protein, CDR3 DNA. The D gene is left open where the match is weak.

TRBD2 TRBJ2-1 TRBV7-2 CASSLNPLAGASEQFF TGTGCCAGCAGCTTAAATCCCTTAGCGGGAGCTAGTGAGCAGTTCTTC
NA TRBJ1-3 TRBV6-5 CASARGPSGNTIYF TGTGCCAGCGCCAGGGGACCCTCTGGAAACACCATATATTTT
NA TRBJ2-7 TRBV20-1 CSARDSYEQYF TGCAGTGCTAGAGACTCCTACGAGCAGTACTTC
TRBD1 TRBJ2-7 TRBV29-1 CSVSGTGEYEQYF TGCAGCGTTTCCGGGACAGGGGAATACGAGCAGTACTTC
NA TRBJ2-3 TRBV19 CASSRSAQSTDTQYF TGTGCCAGTAGTCGGAGCGCCCAGAGCACAGATACGCAGTATTTT
NA TRBJ1-5 TRBV10-3 CAISTTGRSVNQPQHF TGTGCCATCAGTACCACAGGGAGGTCGGTCAATCAGCCCCAGCATTTT
NA TRBJ2-2 TRBV5-1 CASSLQGSRVTGELFF TGCGCCAGCAGCTTGCAGGGATCGAGGGTCACCGGGGAGCTGTTTTTT
NA TRBJ2-1 TRBV27 CASSGGSGRRTYNEQFF TGTGCCAGCAGTGGGGGGAGTGGGAGGCGGACCTACAATGAGCAGTTCTTC
TRBD1 TRBJ1-2 TRBV19 CASSAGTGANYGYTF TGTGCCAGTAGTGCTGGGACAGGGGCTAACTATGGCTACACCTTC
NA TRBJ1-2 TRBV7-9 CASSLGDRGAGYTF TGTGCCAGCAGCTTAGGGGACCGGGGAGCTGGCTACACCTTC